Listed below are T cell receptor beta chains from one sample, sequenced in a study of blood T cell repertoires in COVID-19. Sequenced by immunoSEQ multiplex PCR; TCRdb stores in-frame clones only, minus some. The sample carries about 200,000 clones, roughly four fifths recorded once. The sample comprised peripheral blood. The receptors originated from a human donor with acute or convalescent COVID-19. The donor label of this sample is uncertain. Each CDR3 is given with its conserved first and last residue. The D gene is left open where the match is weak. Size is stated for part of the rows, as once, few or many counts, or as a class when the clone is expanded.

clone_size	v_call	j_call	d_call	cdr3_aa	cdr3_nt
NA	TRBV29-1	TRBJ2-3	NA	CSVVRKATDTQYF	TGCAGCGTTGTGCGGAAGGCCACAGATACGCAGTATTTT
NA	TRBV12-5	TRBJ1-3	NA	CASARDTYSGNTIYF	TGTGCTAGTGCCCGGGACACCTACTCTGGAAACACCATATATTTT
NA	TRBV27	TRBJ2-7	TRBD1	CASSFAAPGQGRYEQYF	TGTGCCAGCAGTTTCGCCGCTCCCGGACAGGGAAGGTACGAGCAGTACTTC
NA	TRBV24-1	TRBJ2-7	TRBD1	CATSDTGTGGLQYF	TGTGCCACCAGTGACACTGGGACAGGAGGATTGCAGTACTTC
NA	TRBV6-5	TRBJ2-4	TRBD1	CASTRQGAGNIQYF	TGTGCCAGCACCCGACAGGGGGCAGGAAACATTCAGTACTTC
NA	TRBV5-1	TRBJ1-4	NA	CASSLWGRDEKLFF	TGCGCCAGCAGCTTGTGGGGGCGGGATGAAAAACTGTTTTTT
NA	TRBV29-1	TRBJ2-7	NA	CSVAKDIPYEQYF	TGCAGCGTTGCTAAGGACATACCCTACGAGCAGTACTTC
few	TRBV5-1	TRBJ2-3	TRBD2	CASSLAGAGGFTDTQYF	TGCGCCAGCAGCTTGGCCGGGGCGGGAGGCTTCACAGATACGCAGTATTTT
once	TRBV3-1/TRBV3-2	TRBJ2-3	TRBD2	CASSALSGSTDTQYF	TGTGCCAGCAGCGCCCTTAGCGGGAGCACAGATACGCAGTATTTT
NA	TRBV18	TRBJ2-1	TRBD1	CASSPSRTGVSEQFF	TGTGCCAGCTCCCCTTCCCGGACAGGGGTTAGTGAGCAGTTCTTC
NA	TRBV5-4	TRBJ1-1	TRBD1	CASSSLTGGDTEAFF	TGTGCCAGCAGCTCGCTGACAGGGGGGGACACTGAAGCTTTCTTT
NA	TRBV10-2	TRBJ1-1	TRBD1	CASSRDRVYTEAFF	TGCGCCAGCAGCAGGGACAGGGTATACACTGAAGCTTTCTTT
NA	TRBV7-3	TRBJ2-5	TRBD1	CASSPGGKETQYF	TGTGCCAGCAGTCCAGGGGGCAAGGAGACCCAGTACTTC
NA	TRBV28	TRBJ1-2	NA	CASNGGRSNYGYTF	TGTGCCAGCAACGGGGGGCGATCTAACTATGGCTACACCTTC
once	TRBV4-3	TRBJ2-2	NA	CASSQAQGRNTGELFF	TGCGCCAGCAGCCAGGCCCAGGGGAGGAACACCGGGGAGCTGTTTTTT
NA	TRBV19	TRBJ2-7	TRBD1	CASSIGTGSYEQYF	TGTGCCAGTAGTATAGGGACAGGGTCCTACGAGCAGTACTTC
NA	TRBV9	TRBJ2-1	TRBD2	CASSPWGTSGLNEQFF	TGTGCCAGCAGCCCCTGGGGGACTAGCGGCCTCAATGAGCAGTTCTTC
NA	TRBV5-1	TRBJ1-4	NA	CASSLVPSITNEKLFF	TGCGCCAGCAGCTTGGTCCCATCCATAACTAATGAAAAACTGTTTTTT